This T cell receptor beta chain was retrieved from a study of CD8+CD57+ T cells in acquired aplastic anemia. Overall study: Average DNA yield from sorted CD4+ and CD8+ cells was around 3.2 ug. Study conclusions and caveats: Patient and control CD8+ Simpson's diversity was not significantly different.

CDR3 and TCR beta VDJ profiling relied on genomic DNA as the template. TCRdb recomputed calls from the reads with MiXCR, one row per CDR3 protein. The repertoire holds 200,000 or so distinct CDR3 sequences, with about half as singletons. Those patients picked for sequencing had displayed CD8+CD57+ cell expansion on flow cytometry. Of note for this clonotype: Its specificity is unknown. A read error may explain this, as a much larger clone is one base away.

This CDR3 region has 15 residues. Germline CDR1 SGHNT, CDR2 YYREEE (reference sequence). The sample comprised sorted CD4+, CD8+, or CD8+CD57+ T cells (not recorded which) from PBMCs. This TCR came from a human donor with aplastic anemia. V usage is TRBV5-4 and J usage is TRBJ1-6; the match to TRBD1 covers 9 bases. The CDR3, as DNA: TGTGCCGGCAGCCCGGGACAGGGATTGGGGTCACCCCTCCACTTT. Translation: CAGSPGQGLGSPLHF.